One T cell receptor (beta chain) is described in this entry. Its antigen has not been determined. The sample holds no much larger clone one base away, and base qualities are not on file. The cohort was made up of 500 to 850 healthy bone marrow donors. At the time of sampling, every cohort member was nominally healthy, though immune exposures that went unrecorded were likely present. The donor tested CMV seropositive and was one of the 289 seropositive cohort members. A peripheral blood sample was collected from each donor, and TCR beta sequencing was performed on peripheral blood mononuclear cells. The Qiagen DNeasy Blood Extraction Kit was used to extract genomic DNA from the blood cell samples. These data originate in a study of cytomegalovirus exposure and HLA in healthy donors (dated by TCRdb to 2017 to 2019). Context from the whole study: In an earlier analysis of some 550 of the donors, approximately 260 Gb of sequence data and approximately 120 million unique TCR beta sequences from 150 million to 200 million T cells were reported. The study profiled the T cell repertoires of 500 to 800 subjects by immunosequencing and related them to cytomegalovirus serostatus. All discovery cohort repertoires had been generated using a single sequencing platform. Rather than drawing on any new phenotypic data, the later analysis identified candidate immune exposures from TCR beta sequences and the way those sequences occurred across donors. Among the roughly 380 genotyped donors, around 81% belonged to the genetic ancestry cluster associated with self-reported Caucasian donors. Typing coverage differed by locus: A, B, C, DRB1 and DQB1 were typed in roughly 620-630 donors, DQA1 in 500 to 550, DPA1 in 600 to 610, and DPB1 in just under 480. The study aimed to test whether signatures of past pathogen exposure could be identified by cataloging public T cell receptors. Donor age, sex, ethnicity and CMV serostatus were compiled alongside the repertoire data. Across around 400 genotyped donors of the cohort, an average of roughly 250,000 unique TCR beta nucleotide sequences per donor were sequenced, and approximately 19% of those sequences were non-productive. HLA typing included class I and class II loci at four-digit resolution. Several DR-DQ haplotypes were treated as single units for association and clustering because of strong linkage in the cohort. A later genetic analysis used genome-wide SNP genotypes for about three fifths of the 666 donors, treating that subset as a discovery cohort. In a later analysis, previously published TCR beta repertoires from more than 500 donors were re-analyzed and high-resolution HLA genotyping was added so that TCR occurrence patterns could be studied. Roughly 300 gigabases of sequencing data and tens of millions of unique TCR sequences were included in an early release covering about 700 HLA-typed donors. The study combined high-throughput TCR immunosequencing, statistical association of individual TCRs with disease status, and machine learning to predict cytomegalovirus infection status. To decide whether each TCR beta V gene segment behaved as functional or pseudogenic, an earlier analysis of approximately 600 of the donors relied on high-throughput TCR beta sequencing. A separate validation cohort of roughly 130 different subjects was used in addition to the roughly 670-subject first cohort.

Receptor amplification or capture employed the immunoSEQ multiplex PCR assay. A mixture of 60 forward primers for TCR Vbeta segments and 13 reverse primers for TCR Jbeta segments was used in the multiplex PCR. A multiplex PCR assay on genomic DNA amplified the CDR3 region of rearranged TCR beta genes. The Illumina HiSeq System was used to sequence the amplified TCR beta libraries as 87-base-pair reads. From the authors' description of their analysis: A later analysis tallied tens of millions of unique TCR beta chains across the 700 or so repertoires, and around 12 million of those chains were shared by two or more donors. To remove PCR and sequencing errors, raw reads were error-corrected and collapsed into unique sequences using a nearest-neighbor algorithm that merged closely related sequences. To assign V, D and J gene segments, CDR3 sequences were aligned to IMGT reference sequences. For a sequence to be retained, at least a six-nucleotide match to both a V gene segment and a J gene segment was required. Rearrangements were classified as productive when the CDR3 lacked stop codons and remained in frame with V and J, and all other rearrangements were classified as non-productive. CDR3 was defined according to IMGT convention as the region running from the second conserved V-encoded cysteine to the conserved J-encoded phenylalanine. Sequences without an unambiguous match to a single V gene segment were excluded from the earlier analysis of approximately 600 of the donors. In an earlier analysis of a few hundred of the donors, a V segment was called functional when productive rearrangements were above 56.7%, and segregating when the standard deviation between donors exceeded 5%. A statistical classification framework was developed to diagnose cytomegalovirus status using the catalog of TCR beta chain sequences. In a later analysis, V and J genes were assigned by comparing TCR nucleotide sequences against IMGT/GENE-DB human TR gene sequences. Using the TCRdist pipeline, a later analysis assigned CDR3 sequences along with most-parsimonious VDJ recombination scenarios. In a later analysis, each TCR beta chain was defined by its CDR3 amino acid sequence together with its V-gene family, and reads lacking a unique V-gene family were excluded. A later analysis removed 450 to 600 highly shared, low-generation-probability nucleotide sequences to deal with suspected cross-contamination and a sequencing artifact. In a later analysis, a clonal expansion index for each public chain was calculated from normalized within-repertoire ranks of inferred template counts. In a later analysis, generation probabilities were computed using a VDJ recombination model fitted to out-of-frame rearrangements, and the results were checked against IGoR. A later analysis scored TCR-TCR, TCR-HLA and TCR-CMV co-occurrence with hypergeometric tests, applying a repertoire-size bias correction to TCR pairs. A later analysis estimated false discovery rates by permuting HLA or CMV assignments 20 times. In a later analysis, co-occurring TCRs were grouped with DBSCAN, and TCRdist sequence similarity was added when clustering was performed within HLA-allele-positive subsets. Co-occurrence clustering excluded repertoires with fewer than 30,000 or more than 120,000 public chains, plus five with anomalous nucleotide sharing. TCRdb provides this immuneACCESS table in a form limited to in-frame rearrangements. Some clones are lacking; in checked studies, under half of them reflect an unresolved V gene, and why the rest are absent is not known. V and J calls and clone size are copied from that table; D and trimming were computed from the DNA. In this sample the table shows tens of thousands of clones, roughly 80% of which occur a single time. The top ten clonotypes cover 4.6% of the sample.

The paper's findings and limits, for the study overall: Some IMGT-functional V segments, including TRBV6-2 and TRBV6-3, could not be distinguished by the 87-base-pair reads and were therefore excluded. According to a later genetic analysis, donors in an Asian-associated ancestry cluster had fewer N-insertions in productive TCRs than the approximately 610-donor mean. Most TCR sequences were observed very rarely across donors, whereas some public TCRs were present in many individuals. A later analysis reported that several top co-occurrence clusters appeared linked to parvovirus B19, influenza, CMV and Epstein-Barr virus. In vitro tests confirmed that a few of the cytomegalovirus-associated TCR beta chains recognize cytomegalovirus antigens. A cluster of highly shared sequence variants was judged likely to be a technical artifact of the sequencing pipeline. Immune exposure information for the cohort was limited to CMV serostatus. Because HLA typing was missing for some donors at each locus, association tests included only the typed subset. Compared with equally common non-associated chains, HLA-associated TCR beta chains in a later analysis were more clonally expanded and had lower generation probabilities. The classifier was reported to diagnose cytomegalovirus status with high specificity and sensitivity in both the original and validation cohorts. Correlated functional status among segregating V segments might reflect linkage disequilibrium, but an unknown experimental factor could not be ruled out. Over 15 rarely observed V segments, including chromosome 9 orphons, were excluded from the earlier analysis of several hundred of the donors because counts were too low. A further reported finding was that TCR beta sequences accurately predicted the HLA-A and HLA-B alleles for most subjects in the first cohort. Specific HLA alleles were associated with around 18,000 TCR beta sequences at a false discovery rate of 0.05 in a later analysis. An earlier analysis of approximately 570 of the donors showed that most TCR beta V segments appeared in productive rearrangements either about 87% or about 30% of the time, which broadly matched IMGT annotations. According to a later analysis, TCR association rates differed among HLA loci, with DRB1 alleles showing the most associated TCRs and HLA-C alleles showing the fewest. In this cohort, only TCR beta chains were sequenced, and detectable features were limited by the absence of alpha or paired-chain data. A total of about 150 TCR beta chains were listed by the study as associated with cytomegalovirus. It was suggested by the authors that the approach could potentially be generalized to other disease states and immunological phenotypes. In a later analysis, most CMV-associated TCR beta chains were found to appear HLA-restricted, with HLA associations seemingly driven largely by CMV exposure. Assigning TCR associations to individual alleles was difficult when HLA alleles, especially DR and DQ, strongly co-occurred. V-gene and J-gene trimming of TCR beta chains was associated with a missense DCLRE1C variant in a later genetic analysis, and the association was replicated in an independent cohort. Presence/absence analyses assumed roughly uniform sequencing depth across donors, an assumption that may not hold.

The CDR3 has 14 amino acids, counting the end cysteine and phenylalanine. CDR3 DNA only is kept here, 42 bases in frame from base 1. CDR1 SGHRS and CDR2 YFSETQ are derived from the germline V gene. This TCR came from a woman between 40 and 55 years old in good health and CMV-seropositive. The rearranged chain carries TRBV5-1 and TRBJ2-5; 7 junctional bases match TRBD1. The J call is doubtful: the DNA matches TRBJ2-7 better. The source material was PBMCs. In nucleotide form, the sequence is TGCGCCAGCAGCTTGGGTGGACAGGCCTACGAGCAGTACTTC. Translated, this gives CASSLGGQAYEQYF.